Each of the 3 T cell receptor beta chains below was sequenced from the same sample in a study of T cell changes during pregnancy in multiple sclerosis. TCRdb's table, derived via immunoSEQ multiplex PCR, lists solely in-frame clones and lacks some. The sample lists under 85,000 clones, about 93% occurring once. Sequences were derived from peripheral blood, sampled in the third trimester of pregnancy. The source of these receptors is a female donor in good health, enrolled as a control in a pregnancy study.

V gene TRBV7-3 combines with J gene TRBJ2-4, with a possible D match to TRBD1 (6 bases). Germline CDR1 reads SGHTA; CDR2 reads FQGTGA. V was trimmed by 3 bases and J by 9 bases, leaving 12 bases between them. This CDR3 has 13 residues. The CDR3, as DNA: TGTGCCAGCAGCTTCACAGGACAGTCCATTCAGTACTTC. Translation: CASSFTGQSIQYF.

In its sample, this clone is large. This sequence joins TRBV4-2 and TRBJ1-2, with TRBD1 identical over 10 bases. Germline CDR1 is LGHNA and CDR2 is YNFKEQ. Losses at the gene ends were 4 bases for V and 6 bases for J; bases not matched to a gene: 5. The CDR3 is 14 amino acids. CDR3 loop: CASSPTGGRDGYTF. The CDR3 region has the DNA TGTGCCAGCAGCCCGACAGGGGGCCGGGATGGCTACACCTTC.

This clone was recorded only once. The chain recombines TRBV7-9 with TRBJ2-3; TRBD1 agrees at 9 bases. The CDR3 runs to 16 residues. The V gene's germline CDR1 is SEHNR and CDR2 FQNEAQ (reference sequence). Germline trimming cut 1 base from V and 3 bases from J; bases unmatched to any gene: 5. CDR3 DNA: TGTGCCAGCAGCTTAGTGGGACAGGGTGGGACAGATACGCAGTATTTT. As protein: CASSLVGQGGTDTQYF.